This is a list of T cell receptor beta chains from one sample in a study of T cells in Graves' hyperthyroidism and ophthalmopathy. MiXCR was run by TCRdb on the multiplex PCR reads, yielding one entry per CDR3 protein. The data show 550,000 to 850,000 distinct CDR3 sequences, around 20% seen once. Sequences were obtained from blood. These TCRs come from a woman aged 45-59 years with Graves' hyperthyroidism that later progressed to Graves' ophthalmopathy. Each CDR3 is given with its conserved first and last residue. D genes are given only for firm matches. Only part of the rows carry a size: once, few, many, or a class if the clone is expanded.

CDR3aa | CDR3nt | j_gene | d_gene | v_gene | abundance
CASSQGHSNQPQHF | TGTGCCAGCAGCCAGGGACATAGCAATCAGCCCCAGCATTTT | TRBJ1-5 | NA | TRBV11-2 | many
CASSLGRGGGELFF | TGTGCCAGCAGCTTGGGCAGGGGTGGCGGGGAGCTGTTTTTT | TRBJ2-2 | NA | TRBV5-4 | few
CASSQVQGHNQPQHF | TGCGCCAGCAGCCAAGTCCAGGGCCATAATCAGCCCCAGCATTTT | TRBJ1-5 | NA | TRBV4-1 | few
CASSPPRQLTDTQYF | TGTGCCAGCTCACCACCCCGGCAGCTCACAGATACGCAGTATTTT | TRBJ2-3 | NA | TRBV18 | many
CASSYYPVAPYEQYF | TGTGCCAGCAGTTATTACCCGGTAGCTCCCTACGAGCAGTACTTC | TRBJ2-7 | NA | TRBV6-1 | many
CASSQDFGQGRNTEAFF | TGCGCCAGCAGCCAAGACTTCGGGCAGGGGAGGAACACTGAAGCTTTCTTT | TRBJ1-1 | NA | TRBV4-1 | NA
CASSFPTGLNTQPQHF | TGTGCCAGTAGTTTCCCGACAGGACTGAACACTCAGCCCCAGCATTTT | TRBJ1-5 | NA | TRBV19 | NA
CATSREGLARGRSNEQFF | TGTGCCACCAGCAGAGAGGGACTAGCGAGGGGCCGGAGTAATGAGCAGTTCTTC | TRBJ2-1 | TRBD2 | TRBV15 | few
CASGDPGHSNTGELFF | TGTGCTAGTGGTGACCCGGGACACTCGAACACCGGGGAGCTGTTTTTT | TRBJ2-2 | NA | TRBV12-5 | few
CASSVGTGESYGYTF | TGTGCCAGCAGCGTAGGGACAGGGGAGTCCTATGGCTACACCTTC | TRBJ1-2 | TRBD1 | TRBV9 | NA
CASSYPGTDMNTEAFF | TGTGCCAGCAGCTACCCCGGGACAGACATGAACACTGAAGCTTTCTTT | TRBJ1-1 | TRBD1 | TRBV7-8 | few
CASSLNGIGSAGNTIYF | TGTGCCAGCAGCTTAAACGGAATAGGGTCCGCGGGAAACACCATATATTTT | TRBJ1-3 | NA | TRBV7-3 | many
CASSLPGAVESNQPQHF | TGTGCCAGCAGTCTCCCGGGCGCGGTCGAGAGCAATCAGCCCCAGCATTTT | TRBJ1-5 | NA | TRBV27 | few
CASSQDDLLAGGSTDTQYF | TGTGCCAGCAGCCAAGATGATCTACTAGCGGGGGGCAGCACAGATACGCAGTATTTT | TRBJ2-3 | TRBD2 | TRBV4-2 | NA
CVSSPGTGKVETQYF | TGCGTCAGCAGCCCCGGGACAGGGAAAGTAGAGACCCAGTACTTC | TRBJ2-5 | TRBD1 | TRBV5-1 | few
CASSFGKHTEAFF | TGTGCCAGCAGTTTTGGCAAGCACACTGAAGCTTTCTTT | TRBJ1-1 | NA | TRBV27 | NA
CASKAGTGKYNEQFF | TGTGCCAGCAAGGCCGGGACAGGGAAATACAATGAGCAGTTCTTC | TRBJ2-1 | TRBD1 | TRBV2 | many
CATSRGGASNTGELFF | TGTGCCACCAGCAGAGGGGGGGCGTCGAACACCGGGGAGCTGTTTTTT | TRBJ2-2 | NA | TRBV15 | once
CASGDAINYGYTF | TGTGCCAGCGGAGACGCTATTAACTATGGCTACACCTTC | TRBJ1-2 | NA | TRBV9 | few
CSADGQAVSSIVETQYF | TGCAGTGCTGATGGACAGGCTGTGTCCAGTATTGTAGAGACCCAGTACTTC | TRBJ2-5 | TRBD1 | TRBV20-1 | few
CASSPEFAGELFF | TGCGCCAGCTCGCCCGAGTTCGCCGGGGAGCTGTTTTTT | TRBJ2-2 | NA | TRBV5-1 | NA
CASSSDRDSIGGYTF | TGTGCCAGCAGCTCGGACAGGGACTCTATCGGGGGCTACACCTTC | TRBJ1-2 | TRBD1 | TRBV7-3 | few
CASNDRGRSYEQYF | TGTGCCAGCAATGACAGGGGGCGTTCCTACGAGCAGTACTTC | TRBJ2-7 | TRBD1 | TRBV6-1 | many
CASSFVRQGAREQYF | TGTGCCAGCAGTTTCGTTCGGCAGGGGGCGAGGGAGCAGTACTTC | TRBJ2-7 | TRBD1 | TRBV27 | few
CASSLVGAGAMNTEAFF | TGTGCCAGCAGCTTAGTCGGGGCAGGGGCGATGAACACTGAAGCTTTCTTT | TRBJ1-1 | NA | TRBV11-2 | few
CASSGDIRTGSSYEQYF | TGTGCCAGCAGCGGAGATATCCGGACGGGGAGCTCCTACGAGCAGTACTTC | TRBJ2-7 | NA | TRBV6-1 | many
CASSVSAETQYF | TGTGCCAGCAGTGTCAGCGCGGAGACCCAGTACTTC | TRBJ2-5 | NA | TRBV25-1 | NA
CASSLAPGQTLYGYTF | TGTGCCAGCAGCTTGGCGCCGGGACAGACTTTGTATGGCTACACCTTC | TRBJ1-2 | TRBD1 | TRBV11-2 | many
CASSYSVGGTGGDTQYF | TGTGCCAGCAGTTACTCAGTCGGGGGGACAGGGGGTGATACGCAGTATTTT | TRBJ2-3 | TRBD1 | TRBV6-6 | NA
CASSLDFSENEQFF | TGTGCCAGCAGCTTAGATTTTAGCGAGAACGAGCAGTTCTTC | TRBJ2-1 | NA | TRBV7-2 | few